A selection of T cell receptor beta chains follows, all from one sample in a study of blood T cells in healthy people across ages. TCRdb reprocessed the 5' RACE reads via MiXCR and lists one record per CDR3 protein. Of about 1,500,000 distinct CDR3 sequences listed, roughly 40% were seen once; the top ten hold 7.9%. The sample comprised blood. These receptors were collected from a woman under 30 in good health. CDR3s include the opening cysteine and the closing phenylalanine or tryptophan. Fields, in order: D gene, clone size, CDR3 length, V gene, J gene, CDR3 protein, CDR3 DNA. A D gene is named only where the DNA matches it firmly. Size is omitted from some rows. Given values are once, few, many or a class for expanded clones.

D gene: NA; clone size: few; CDR3 length: 14; V gene: TRBV27; J gene: TRBJ2-1; CDR3 protein: CASTTEGHDDEQFF; CDR3 DNA: TGTGCCTCTACGACAGAGGGGCATGACGATGAGCAGTTCTTC
D gene: NA; clone size: NA; CDR3 length: 13; V gene: TRBV27; J gene: TRBJ2-1; CDR3 protein: CASSPYPYNEQFF; CDR3 DNA: TGTGCCAGCAGTCCCTATCCCTACAATGAGCAGTTCTTC
D gene: TRBD2; clone size: once; CDR3 length: 16; V gene: TRBV12-3/TRBV12-4; J gene: TRBJ2-1; CDR3 protein: CASSPLGGSTGNEQFF; CDR3 DNA: TGTGCCAGCAGTCCCCTTGGCGGGAGTACGGGAAATGAGCAGTTCTTC
D gene: TRBD2; clone size: few; CDR3 length: 17; V gene: TRBV27; J gene: TRBJ2-1; CDR3 protein: CASSPMGLAGVVNEQFF; CDR3 DNA: TGTGCCAGCAGTCCCATGGGTTTAGCGGGAGTCGTTAATGAGCAGTTCTTC
D gene: NA; clone size: NA; CDR3 length: 15; V gene: TRBV6-5; J gene: TRBJ1-5; CDR3 protein: CASSYSGQANQPQHF; CDR3 DNA: TGTGCCAGCAGTTACTCTGGGCAGGCCAATCAGCCCCAGCATTTT
D gene: NA; clone size: NA; CDR3 length: 12; V gene: TRBV20-1; J gene: TRBJ1-1; CDR3 protein: CSARDYQAEAFF; CDR3 DNA: TGCAGTGCTAGAGATTACCAGGCTGAAGCTTTCTTT
D gene: NA; clone size: few; CDR3 length: 14; V gene: TRBV11-2; J gene: TRBJ2-7; CDR3 protein: CASSLPKDGTEQYF; CDR3 DNA: TGTGCCAGCAGCTTACCCAAGGACGGAACCGAGCAGTACTTC
D gene: TRBD1; clone size: NA; CDR3 length: 19; V gene: TRBV10-3; J gene: TRBJ2-7; CDR3 protein: CAISESRDRPTLVPYEQYF; CDR3 DNA: TGTGCCATCAGTGAGTCGAGGGACAGACCTACGCTAGTCCCCTACGAGCAGTACTTC
D gene: NA; clone size: NA; CDR3 length: 13; V gene: TRBV10-3; J gene: TRBJ1-2; CDR3 protein: CAISLGGFYGYTF; CDR3 DNA: TGTGCCATCAGCCTCGGGGGCTTCTATGGCTACACCTTC
D gene: NA; clone size: few; CDR3 length: 13; V gene: TRBV12-3/TRBV12-4; J gene: TRBJ1-2; CDR3 protein: CASSPLTGRGYTF; CDR3 DNA: TGTGCCAGCAGTCCCCTGACGGGTAGGGGCTACACCTTC
D gene: NA; clone size: NA; CDR3 length: 13; V gene: TRBV6-1; J gene: TRBJ2-1; CDR3 protein: CASSQFETNEQFF; CDR3 DNA: TGTGCCAGCAGCCAATTTGAGACCAATGAGCAGTTCTTC
D gene: NA; clone size: many; CDR3 length: 14; V gene: TRBV25-1; J gene: TRBJ1-2; CDR3 protein: CASSELRPGHGYTF; CDR3 DNA: TGTGCCAGCAGTGAACTCCGGCCAGGGCATGGCTACACCTTC
D gene: NA; clone size: few; CDR3 length: 16; V gene: TRBV6-5; J gene: TRBJ1-2; CDR3 protein: CASRRRSNRDPYGYTF; CDR3 DNA: TGTGCCAGCAGGCGCCGTTCGAACAGGGACCCCTATGGCTACACCTTC
D gene: NA; clone size: few; CDR3 length: 13; V gene: TRBV12-3/TRBV12-4; J gene: TRBJ1-6; CDR3 protein: CASTQAGNSPLHF; CDR3 DNA: TGTGCCAGCACCCAGGCGGGTAATTCACCCCTCCACTTT
D gene: NA; clone size: many; CDR3 length: 14; V gene: TRBV3-1; J gene: TRBJ2-5; CDR3 protein: CASSQGYGEETQYF; CDR3 DNA: TGTGCCAGCAGCCAAGGATACGGGGAGGAGACCCAGTACTTC
D gene: TRBD2; clone size: few; CDR3 length: 16; V gene: TRBV11-2; J gene: TRBJ2-1; CDR3 protein: CASSSRRGGTYNEQFF; CDR3 DNA: TGTGCCAGCAGCTCTCGTCGGGGGGGCACCTACAATGAGCAGTTCTTC
D gene: NA; clone size: NA; CDR3 length: 15; V gene: TRBV3-1; J gene: TRBJ2-5; CDR3 protein: CASSHRGTRGETQYF; CDR3 DNA: TGTGCCAGCAGCCACAGAGGTACCCGCGGGGAGACCCAGTACTTC
D gene: NA; clone size: few; CDR3 length: 15; V gene: TRBV20-1; J gene: TRBJ2-1; CDR3 protein: CSARETGTPLPLQFF; CDR3 DNA: TGCAGTGCTAGAGAAACAGGGACTCCTCTCCCGCTGCAGTTCTTC
D gene: NA; clone size: NA; CDR3 length: 16; V gene: TRBV10-3; J gene: TRBJ1-2; CDR3 protein: CAISEPRGGLDYGHTF; CDR3 DNA: TGTGCCATCAGTGAGCCGCGTGGTGGGTTGGACTATGGCCACACCTTC
D gene: NA; clone size: NA; CDR3 length: 11; V gene: TRBV29-1; J gene: TRBJ2-2; CDR3 protein: CSVEDSGELFF; CDR3 DNA: TGCAGCGTTGAAGATAGCGGGGAGCTGTTTTTT
D gene: TRBD1; clone size: few; CDR3 length: 16; V gene: TRBV4-2; J gene: TRBJ2-7; CDR3 protein: CASSPSIGDRSYEQYF; CDR3 DNA: TGTGCCAGCAGCCCCTCCATAGGGGACAGGTCCTACGAGCAGTACTTC
D gene: NA; clone size: NA; CDR3 length: 16; V gene: TRBV12-3/TRBV12-4; J gene: TRBJ2-5; CDR3 protein: CASSLVGDFGEETQYF; CDR3 DNA: TGTGCCAGCAGTTTGGTGGGGGACTTTGGGGAGGAGACCCAGTACTTC
D gene: TRBD1; clone size: NA; CDR3 length: 13; V gene: TRBV6-6; J gene: TRBJ1-2; CDR3 protein: CASSYSLGQDYTF; CDR3 DNA: TGTGCCAGCAGTTACTCACTTGGACAGGATTACACCTTC
D gene: TRBD1; clone size: NA; CDR3 length: 13; V gene: TRBV29-1; J gene: TRBJ1-2; CDR3 protein: CSVGPGTGVGYTF; CDR3 DNA: TGCAGCGTTGGTCCCGGGACAGGGGTCGGCTACACCTTC
D gene: TRBD2; clone size: few; CDR3 length: 16; V gene: TRBV10-2; J gene: TRBJ2-4; CDR3 protein: CASTPPSGDPKNIQYF; CDR3 DNA: TGCGCCAGCACCCCACCTAGCGGGGATCCCAAAAACATTCAGTACTTC
D gene: NA; clone size: NA; CDR3 length: 14; V gene: TRBV27; J gene: TRBJ2-7; CDR3 protein: CASSVKTHPNEQYF; CDR3 DNA: TGTGCCAGCAGTGTAAAGACACATCCTAACGAGCAGTACTTC
D gene: NA; clone size: NA; CDR3 length: 12; V gene: TRBV27; J gene: TRBJ1-5; CDR3 protein: CASSTQHQPQHF; CDR3 DNA: TGTGCCAGCAGTACACAGCATCAGCCCCAGCATTTT
D gene: NA; clone size: NA; CDR3 length: 14; V gene: TRBV20-1; J gene: TRBJ2-3; CDR3 protein: CSARVGVRTDTQYF; CDR3 DNA: TGCAGTGCTAGAGTCGGGGTACGCACAGATACGCAGTATTTT
D gene: NA; clone size: NA; CDR3 length: 14; V gene: TRBV7-9; J gene: TRBJ1-5; CDR3 protein: CASSEKDINQPQHF; CDR3 DNA: TGTGCCAGCAGTGAAAAGGACATCAATCAGCCCCAGCATTTT
D gene: NA; clone size: few; CDR3 length: 14; V gene: TRBV7-2; J gene: TRBJ1-1; CDR3 protein: CASSRGGQGTEAFF; CDR3 DNA: TGTGCCAGCAGCCGCGGGGGTCAGGGGACTGAAGCTTTCTTT
D gene: NA; clone size: NA; CDR3 length: 17; V gene: TRBV2; J gene: TRBJ2-1; CDR3 protein: CASSEAERISSYNEQFF; CDR3 DNA: TGTGCCAGCAGTGAAGCTGAGCGGATAAGCTCCTACAATGAGCAGTTCTTC
D gene: NA; clone size: NA; CDR3 length: 14; V gene: TRBV27; J gene: TRBJ1-6; CDR3 protein: CASSLSIFNSPLHF; CDR3 DNA: TGTGCCAGCAGTTTATCGATCTTTAATTCACCCCTCCACTTT
D gene: TRBD1; clone size: NA; CDR3 length: 17; V gene: TRBV7-2; J gene: TRBJ2-7; CDR3 protein: CASSLFNFRDRSYEQYF; CDR3 DNA: TGTGCCAGCAGCTTATTCAATTTCCGGGACAGGTCCTACGAGCAGTACTTC
D gene: TRBD1; clone size: few; CDR3 length: 15; V gene: TRBV25-1; J gene: TRBJ1-2; CDR3 protein: CARETGGTLGYGYTF; CDR3 DNA: TGTGCCAGGGAGACAGGGGGCACCCTAGGGTATGGCTACACCTTC
D gene: NA; clone size: NA; CDR3 length: 15; V gene: TRBV4-1; J gene: TRBJ2-5; CDR3 protein: CASSQGPGSYNEQYF; CDR3 DNA: TGCGCCAGCAGCCAAGGACCAGGGAGCTACAATGAGCAGTACTTC
D gene: TRBD1; clone size: few; CDR3 length: 14; V gene: TRBV13; J gene: TRBJ2-7; CDR3 protein: CASLFTGGPFEQYF; CDR3 DNA: TGTGCCAGCCTTTTCACAGGGGGCCCCTTCGAGCAGTACTTC
D gene: NA; clone size: few; CDR3 length: 14; V gene: TRBV27; J gene: TRBJ1-4; CDR3 protein: CASSLGVGVEKLFF; CDR3 DNA: TGTGCCAGCAGCCTCGGGGTTGGCGTCGAAAAACTGTTTTTT
D gene: TRBD1; clone size: few; CDR3 length: 14; V gene: TRBV10-3; J gene: TRBJ2-1; CDR3 protein: CAISRDRGSSEQFF; CDR3 DNA: TGTGCCATCAGTCGGGACAGGGGATCGAGTGAGCAGTTCTTC
D gene: NA; clone size: few; CDR3 length: 17; V gene: TRBV11-2; J gene: TRBJ2-6; CDR3 protein: CASSAGTSGSGANVLTF; CDR3 DNA: TGTGCCAGCAGCGCAGGGACCTCCGGCTCTGGGGCCAACGTCCTGACTTTC
D gene: NA; clone size: once; CDR3 length: 15; V gene: TRBV20-1; J gene: TRBJ2-1; CDR3 protein: CSARDGTAGGETQFF; CDR3 DNA: TGCAGTGCTAGAGATGGGACAGCGGGCGGAGAGACCCAGTTCTTC
D gene: TRBD2; clone size: NA; CDR3 length: 15; V gene: TRBV9; J gene: TRBJ2-3; CDR3 protein: CASSATSGISDTQYF; CDR3 DNA: TGTGCCAGCAGCGCGACTAGCGGGATATCAGATACGCAGTATTTT
D gene: NA; clone size: NA; CDR3 length: 16; V gene: TRBV19; J gene: TRBJ2-7; CDR3 protein: CASKERGTLIYNEQYF; CDR3 DNA: TGTGCCAGTAAGGAAAGGGGGACTCTTATCTACAATGAGCAGTACTTC
D gene: NA; clone size: NA; CDR3 length: 14; V gene: TRBV2; J gene: TRBJ1-1; CDR3 protein: CASILRGGPFGAFF; CDR3 DNA: TGTGCCAGCATCCTCCGGGGGGGCCCGTTCGGAGCTTTCTTT
D gene: TRBD2; clone size: NA; CDR3 length: 15; V gene: TRBV7-2; J gene: TRBJ2-7; CDR3 protein: CGSSFRSSGSGEQYF; CDR3 DNA: TGTGGCAGCAGCTTTCGGAGTAGCGGGAGTGGTGAGCAGTACTTC
D gene: TRBD1; clone size: once; CDR3 length: 15; V gene: TRBV6-5; J gene: TRBJ1-6; CDR3 protein: CASSNRQGSNSPLHF; CDR3 DNA: TGTGCCAGCAGTAACCGACAGGGAAGTAATTCACCCCTCCACTTT
D gene: NA; clone size: NA; CDR3 length: 14; V gene: TRBV27; J gene: TRBJ2-1; CDR3 protein: CASRGGDGYNEQFF; CDR3 DNA: TGTGCCTCCAGGGGGGGGGACGGCTACAATGAGCAGTTCTTC
D gene: NA; clone size: NA; CDR3 length: 15; V gene: TRBV3-1; J gene: TRBJ2-4; CDR3 protein: CASSPRGRDLYGQYF; CDR3 DNA: TGTGCCAGCAGCCCCAGGGGCCGGGATTTGTACGGGCAGTACTTC
D gene: NA; clone size: NA; CDR3 length: 14; V gene: TRBV3-1; J gene: TRBJ2-7; CDR3 protein: CASSAELGRGEQYF; CDR3 DNA: TGTGCCAGCAGCGCGGAGCTAGGCCGGGGCGAGCAGTACTTC
D gene: TRBD1; clone size: NA; CDR3 length: 15; V gene: TRBV5-1; J gene: TRBJ1-1; CDR3 protein: CASRAPDRDNTEAFF; CDR3 DNA: TGCGCCAGCAGGGCTCCCGACAGGGACAACACTGAAGCTTTCTTT
D gene: TRBD2; clone size: NA; CDR3 length: 17; V gene: TRBV7-2; J gene: TRBJ2-2; CDR3 protein: CASSLTGTTTQQRELFF; CDR3 DNA: TGTGCCAGCAGCCTTACCGGGACTACTACCCAGCAGAGGGAGCTGTTTTTT